The 17 T cell receptor beta chains below come from one sample, sequenced in a study of blood T cell repertoires in COVID-19. Profiled with immunoSEQ multiplex PCR; TCRdb holds only in-frame clones, not every one. This sample carries fewer than 150,000 clones, about 91% of them seen once, and the ten largest clones take approximately 0.81%. Sequenced: peripheral blood. These receptors all stem from a woman aged 50 to 60 with active or convalescent COVID-19.

The gene calls are TRBV28 and TRBJ1-2, with 11 bases lining up with TRBD1. V trimming: 7 bases; J trimming: 12 bases; junction bases outside the gene matches: 16. The length of the CDR3 is 15 residues. Germline CDR1 is MDHEN and CDR2 is SYDVKM. The CDR3 region has the DNA TGTGCCAGCACCCCCACCGGACAGGGGGCCTTCTTCCACACCTTC. Translated: CASTPTGQGAFFHTF.

CDR3 nucleotide sequence: TGTGCCAGCAGTCAGGACAAAGCCGCCAGGGCCTCCTACGAGCAGTACTTC. As protein: CASSQDKAARASYEQYF. This rearrangement joins TRBV6-2 or TRBV6-3 to TRBJ2-7; D may be TRBD1 (5 bases). With 5 bases removed from V and 0 bases from J, the gap between germline ends came to 20 bases. Per the germline V gene, CDR1 is MNHEY and CDR2 is SVGEGT. The length of the CDR3 is 17 residues.

In nucleotides, the CDR3 is TGTGCCAGCAGTTATCGACAGGCTAGAAACACCATATATTTT. The encoded protein is CASSYRQARNTIYF. This chain connects TRBV6-5 to TRBJ1-3, with D perhaps TRBD1 (6 bases). Germline loops: CDR1 MNHEY, CDR2 SVGAGI. CDR3 length: 14 amino acids. V shed 3 bases and J shed 5 bases, with 11 bases lying between them.

This chain joins TRBV28 and TRBJ2-2; 11 bases line up with TRBD1. The CDR3 is 15 amino acids. The V segment lost 3 bases and the J segment 9 bases; nucleotides outside the gene matches: 6. CDR1 MDHEN and CDR2 SYDVKM come from the germline V gene. The CDR3 here is CASSFRTGGIWELFF. The CDR3 DNA sequence: TGTGCCAGCAGTTTCCGGACAGGGGGCATCTGGGAGCTGTTTTTT.

This chain's CDR3 is CASSVQTTGRFTEQFF. The CDR3 DNA follows: TGTGCCAGCAGCGTACAGACGACAGGCCGCTTCACTGAGCAGTTCTTC. The chain joins TRBV9 to TRBJ2-1, with a weak D call TRBD1 (6 bases). Looked up from germline, CDR1 is SGDLS and CDR2 is YYNGEE. Deletions cut 1 base from V and 9 bases from J, with 20 bases between. The CDR3 sequence is 16 residues long.

This chain links TRBV24-1 with TRBJ1-5, with 7 bases lining up with TRBD1. V dropped 5 bases and J dropped 7; count of bases not matched to a gene: 7. This CDR3 is built from 14 residues. Germline V CDR1 and CDR2: KGHDR, SFDVKD. CDR3 nucleotides: TGTGCCACCAGTGGAGACAGGGACAGACAGCCCCAGCATTTT. Protein: CATSGDRDRQPQHF.

V usage is TRBV4-1 and J usage is TRBJ2-7; D is uncertain. Trimming pared 5 bases from V and 3 bases from J, leaving 5 bases between. Germline CDR1 and CDR2: MGHRA and YSYEKL. The CDR3 spans 11 residues. CDR3 DNA sequence: TGCGCCAGCAGCGACTTCTACGAGCAGTACTTC. This translates into CASSDFYEQYF.

V gene TRBV12-3 or TRBV12-4 combines with J gene TRBJ1-4, with TRBD1 matching 7 bases. V lost 5 bases to trimming and J lost 5 bases; unmatched junction nucleotides: 2. The CDR3 covers 13 residues. Here the CDR3 DNA reads TGTGCCAGCAGTAAGACAGGGAATGAAAAACTGTTTTTT. Amino acids: CASSKTGNEKLFF.

V gene TRBV7-9 combines with J gene TRBJ2-3; 13 nucleotides agree with TRBD2. Germline V lookup: CDR1 SEHNR, CDR2 FQNEAQ (reference sequence). V lost 0 bases, J lost 6 bases, and 6 bases stayed unmatched. CDR3 size: 17 residues. The CDR3 loop is CASSLAGTSGTGDTQYF. DNA of the CDR3: TGTGCCAGCAGCTTAGCGGGGACTAGCGGGACTGGGGATACGCAGTATTTT.

This clone was recorded a few times. This chain uses TRBV10-3 with TRBJ2-1, with TRBD2 matching over 11 bases. The CDR3 totals 14 residues. Germline V lookup: CDR1 ENHRY, CDR2 SYGVKD. V was clipped by 6 bases and J by 7 bases; unmatched bases: 5. This chain's CDR3 is CAIRNGTSGNEQFF. CDR3 sequence (DNA): TGTGCCATCAGAAACGGGACTAGCGGTAATGAGCAGTTCTTC.

This chain joins TRBV24-1 and TRBJ2-7, with D hard to call. Trimming removed 2 bases from V and 4 bases from J, with 2 bases in between. This CDR3 contains 11 residues. The germline V gene encodes CDR1 KGHDR and CDR2 SFDVKD. CDR3 nucleotides: TGTGCCACCAGTGATTCTTACGAGCAGTACTTC. Translating gives CATSDSYEQYF.

The V gene is TRBV9, the J gene TRBJ2-3; weak D call: TRBD1 (5 bases). Trimming stripped 1 base from V and 6 bases from J, with 15 bases between. Germline V gives CDR1 SGDLS, CDR2 YYNGEE. CDR3 size: 15 residues. CDR3 nucleotides: TGTGCCAGCAGCGTAACTCCAGGGTCGTCGGATACGCAGTATTTT. This gives the protein CASSVTPGSSDTQYF.

This clone was seen a handful of times. V is TRBV28 and J is TRBJ1-1, with TRBD1 matching over 10 bases. Germline CDR1 and CDR2: MDHEN and SYDVKM. V shed 2 bases and J 0 bases; nucleotides not matched to a gene: 3. The CDR3 loop spans 16 amino acids. In DNA, the CDR3 is TGTGCCAGCAGTTTAGGGGGACAGGGGATGAACACTGAAGCTTTCTTT. This translates into CASSLGGQGMNTEAFF.

This clone was seen once. The chain has TRBV5-4 and TRBJ1-1, with a tentative D call TRBD1 (6 bases). In germline, CDR1 is SGHNT, CDR2 YYREEE (reference sequence). The V gene lost 4 bases and the J gene lost 7 bases, with 11 bases spanning the gap. The length of the CDR3 is 12 residues. In DNA form, the CDR3 reads TGTGCCAGCAGCGCAGGACAGCTTGAAGCTTTCTTT. It translates to CASSAGQLEAFF.

The gene calls are TRBV20-1 and TRBJ1-2; D is uncertain. V was clipped by 3 bases and J by 2 bases, with 7 bases between them. There are 12 residues in the CDR3. Germline CDR1 and CDR2: DFQATT and SNEGSKA (reference sequence). The CDR3 here is CSASGENYGYTF. The CDR3 nucleotides read TGCAGTGCTAGTGGAGAGAACTATGGCTACACCTTC.

The chain uses TRBV15 and TRBJ1-2; D possibly corresponds to TRBD1 (6 bases). Between the trimmed V and J ends, which lost 4 bases and 2 bases, there was a span of 14 bases. The germline V gene has CDR1 LNHNV and CDR2 YYDKDF (reference sequence). The CDR3 length is 15 residues. CDR3 region: CATSTGGGTNYGYTF. The CDR3 DNA sequence: TGTGCCACCAGCACGGGGGGGGGCACGAACTATGGCTACACCTTC.

The chain combines TRBV4-2 with TRBJ1-2; D not resolved. Germline V gene data show CDR1 as LGHNA and CDR2 as YNFKEQ. V shed 3 bases and J shed 6 bases, with 11 bases lying between them. CDR3 length: 13 amino acids. The CDR3 nucleotides are TGTGCCAGCAGCCAGCGGGTTGATAATGGCTACACCTTC. It specifies CASSQRVDNGYTF.